One and the same sample provided the 10 T cell receptor beta chains below, sequenced in a study of response to subunit inactivated influenza vaccine. TCRdb re-analysed the RT-PCR reads in MiXCR, keeping a single row per CDR3 protein. The table records about 780,000 distinct CDR3 sequences, about 18% of them present only once. The sequences come from PBMCs from blood, collected 5 days after vaccination. The receptors come from a man aged 45-65 years who received an inactivated influenza vaccine.

This clonotype was seen a few times. The chain uses TRBV27 and TRBJ2-5, with 12 bases aligning to TRBD2. The CDR3 runs 15 residues. The germline V gene has CDR1 MNHEY and CDR2 SMNVEV (reference sequence). Trimming took 5 bases from V and 1 from J; bases not matched to a gene: 2. The CDR3 DNA follows: TGTGCCAGCAGTATACTAGCGGGGGGCCAAGAGACCCAGTACTTC. It translates to CASSILAGGQETQYF.

The chain couples TRBV3-1 to TRBJ1-1; the match to TRBD1 covers 9 bases. There are 13 residues in the CDR3. Germline CDR1 is LGHDT and CDR2 is YNNKEL (reference sequence). Losses at the gene ends were 1 base for V and 10 bases for J; bases not matched to a gene: 4. The CDR3 DNA reads TGTGCCAGCAGCCAAGGGACAGGGGAAGGAGCTTTCTTT. This codes for CASSQGTGEGAFF.

There are many counts of this clonotype. The rearrangement joins TRBV9 to TRBJ1-6; D is unresolved. Trimming removed 2 bases at V and 7 bases at J, with 10 bases between. The CDR3 runs to 14 residues. CDR1 SGDLS and CDR2 YYNGEE come from the germline V gene. The chain's CDR3 is CASSVATANSPLHF. The CDR3 nucleotides are TGTGCCAGCAGCGTGGCCACGGCCAATTCACCCCTCCACTTT.

This clonotype occurred a few times. The chain is built from TRBV5-1 and TRBJ2-3; maybe TRBD1 (5 bases). The length of the CDR3 is 14 residues. Germline V gene data show CDR1 as SGHRS and CDR2 as YFSETQ. Trimming removed 0 bases from V and 1 base from J, with 6 bases in between. This chain's CDR3 is CASSLVQGTDTQYF. In DNA form, the CDR3 reads TGCGCCAGCAGCTTGGTACAGGGCACAGATACGCAGTATTTT.

This clonotype has ten or more counts. The chain is built from TRBV11-1 and TRBJ2-2; no firm D call. This CDR3 contains 18 residues. V was clipped by 1 base and J by 0 bases, with 15 bases between them. Germline V lookup: CDR1 SGHAT, CDR2 FQDESV (reference sequence). The CDR3 protein is CASSLVSLIFANTGELFF. DNA for the CDR3: TGTGCCAGCAGCTTAGTGAGTTTAATCTTCGCGAACACCGGGGAGCTGTTTTTT.

The V call is TRBV4-2, the J call TRBJ1-1; D may be TRBD1 (6 bases). CDR1 is LGHNA, CDR2 YNFKEQ, per germline. This CDR3 is built from 15 residues. Trimming cost V 0 bases and J 5 bases, with 13 bases left between them. Here the CDR3 reads CASSQEATGLTEAFF. In DNA, the CDR3 is TGTGCCAGCAGCCAAGAGGCAACAGGGTTAACTGAAGCTTTCTTT.

This clonotype turned up a few times. The chain is built from TRBV28 and TRBJ2-7; 11 positions agree with TRBD2. CDR3 size: 12 residues. J was trimmed by 7 bases and V by 9 bases; bases with no gene match: 5. Germline CDR1 MDHEN, CDR2 SYDVKM. CDR3 sequence reads: CASSGRAWEQYF. The DNA for the CDR3 is TGTGCCAGTAGCGGGAGGGCCTGGGAGCAGTACTTC.

There are a few counts of this clonotype. The gene calls are TRBV11-2 and TRBJ2-3, with D maybe TRBD2 (5 bases). The CDR3 has 16 amino acids. The germline CDR1 and CDR2 sequences are SGHAT and FQNNGV. V lost 4 bases and J 4 bases, leaving 18 bases between the germline ends. The CDR3 spells CASSSPIGDGADTQYF. As DNA, the CDR3 is TGTGCCAGCAGCTCCCCCATAGGTGACGGGGCAGATACGCAGTATTTT.

This clonotype was counted between two and nine times. The chain carries TRBV29-1 and TRBJ2-7, with a possible D match to TRBD1 (6 bases). V was clipped by 2 bases and J by 4 bases, with 12 bases between them. Germline CDR1 and CDR2: SQVTM and ANQGSEA. The CDR3 is made up of 13 amino acids. CDR3 loop: CSVEPDGTYEQYF. In DNA, the CDR3 is TGCAGCGTTGAACCGGACGGGACATACGAGCAGTACTTC.

This chain links TRBV5-1 with TRBJ2-2; 8 bases fit TRBD1. CDR3 length: 17 residues. V was clipped by 3 bases and J by 0 bases; unmatched bases: 7. CDR1 is SGHRS, CDR2 YFSETQ, per germline. DNA for the CDR3: TGCGCCAGCAGCTCGCATGGACAGGGCGCGAACACCGGGGAGCTGTTTTTT. As protein: CASSSHGQGANTGELFF.